What follows are 21 T cell receptor beta chains derived from one specimen sequenced in a study of CD8 T cells in Susac syndrome. Roughly 0.45 to 1 ug RNA was reverse transcribed with random hexamers. TCRdb re-called the immunoSEQ multiplex PCR reads through MiXCR, storing one row per CDR3 protein. The repertoire holds approximately 120,000 distinct CDR3 sequences, with around 96% as singletons. Sample: CD8+ T cells from PBMCs. The origin of the receptors is a human donor with Susac syndrome.

The J gene is TRBJ2-7, the V gene TRBV24-1, with a weak D call TRBD1 (6 bases). Germline V gives CDR1 KGHDR, CDR2 SFDVKD. Trimming pared 9 bases from V and 0 bases from J, leaving 14 bases between. The CDR3 covers 14 residues. CDR3 sequence reads: CATGGTGRSYEQYF. The CDR3 nucleotides are TGTGCCACCGGGGGAACAGGGCGCTCCTACGAGCAGTACTTC.

The chain has TRBV5-5 and TRBJ2-1, with TRBD1 identical over 9 bases. Germline lookup yields CDR1 SGHKS and CDR2 YYEKEE (reference sequence). Trimming removed 4 bases from V and 0 bases from J; junction bases left unmatched: 5. This CDR3 spans 16 amino acids. The CDR3 protein is CASSTGTGSSYNEQFF. Written as DNA, the CDR3 is TGTGCCAGCAGCACCGGGACAGGGAGCTCCTACAATGAGCAGTTCTTC.

This sequence joins TRBV6-2 or TRBV6-3 and TRBJ1-5; D unclear. The germline gives CDR1 MNHEY, CDR2 SVGEGT. The CDR3 spans 15 residues. The V and J ends lost 9 bases and 2 bases respectively, with 17 bases between them. CDR3 DNA sequence: TGTGCCAGTGCTGACGGACCCTTGGGCAATCAGCCCCAGCATTTT. It specifies CASADGPLGNQPQHF.

V usage is TRBV15 and J usage is TRBJ1-2; possible D gene TRBD1, 6 bases. V shed 3 bases and J shed 3 bases, with 11 bases lying between them. The CDR3 spans 14 residues. Germline loops: CDR1 LNHNV, CDR2 YYDKDF (reference sequence). The CDR3 is CATSSVGGDYGYTF. In nucleotides, the CDR3 is TGTGCCACCAGCAGCGTCGGGGGCGACTATGGCTACACCTTC.

This chain joins TRBV29-1 and TRBJ2-1, with 13 bases aligning to TRBD2. The junction had 4 bases not matched to a gene; V was cut back by 3 bases and J by 8 bases. The CDR3 sequence is 14 residues long. Germline V gene sequence: CDR1 SQVTM, CDR2 ANQGSEA. The CDR3 reads CSVDGLAGVYEQFF. Here the CDR3 DNA reads TGCAGCGTTGACGGACTAGCGGGAGTCTATGAGCAGTTCTTC.

The chain employs TRBV27 and TRBJ2-1; 11 nucleotides line up with TRBD1. CDR3 length equals 14 residues. The trim removed 6 bases at V and 7 bases at J, leaving 5 bases unmatched. Germline assignment: CDR1 MNHEY and CDR2 SMNVEV (reference sequence). The CDR3, as DNA: TGTGCCAGCAGGTCCGGGACAGGGGGGAATGAGCAGTTCTTC. It specifies CASRSGTGGNEQFF.

V usage is TRBV5-1 and J usage is TRBJ2-7; D is possibly TRBD1 (6 bases). Germline V gene data show CDR1 as SGHRS and CDR2 as YFSETQ. The germline V and J ends were trimmed by 3 bases and 3 bases, with 13 bases remaining between them. The CDR3 has 14 amino acids. CDR3 protein: CASSWGTPVYEQYF. The CDR3 region has the DNA TGCGCCAGCAGCTGGGGGACACCGGTCTACGAGCAGTACTTC.

The CDR3 coding sequence is TGTGCCAGCAGTCCTTTACAGGGCCAAGAGACCCAGTACTTC. Translating it yields CASSPLQGQETQYF. The chain carries TRBV28 and TRBJ2-5; D is possibly TRBD1 (6 bases). CDR1 is MDHEN, CDR2 SYDVKM, per germline. The CDR3 runs to 14 residues. V gave up 5 bases and J gave up 1 base, with 11 bases separating them.

V gene TRBV7-9 combines with J gene TRBJ2-3; D ambiguous. This CDR3 spans 12 amino acids. The V end was cut by 4 bases, the J end by 6 bases, with 8 bases between. The germline CDR1 and CDR2 sequences are SEHNR and FQNEAQ (reference sequence). In DNA form, the CDR3 reads TGTGCCAGCAGCTCCCTGTGGGATACGCAGTATTTT. This sequence encodes CASSSLWDTQYF.

This chain joins TRBV6-6 and TRBJ2-7; D remains unclear. The length of the CDR3 is 11 residues. Per the germline V gene, CDR1 is MNHNY and CDR2 is SVGAGI (reference sequence). The CDR3 spells CATRLGDEQYF. Here the CDR3 DNA reads TGTGCTACCCGGCTTGGGGACGAGCAGTACTTC.

The chain combines TRBV4-2 with TRBJ2-5; 7 bases line up with TRBD2. V lost 0 bases to trimming and J lost 1 base; unmatched junction nucleotides: 8. CDR1 and CDR2 from the germline V gene are LGHNA and YNFKEQ. This CDR3 is built from 17 residues. Here the CDR3 reads CASSQEASSGAQETQYF. DNA for the CDR3: TGTGCCAGCAGCCAAGAAGCCTCCAGCGGGGCCCAAGAGACCCAGTACTTC.

The gene calls are TRBV2 and TRBJ2-7; D perhaps matches TRBD1 (5 bases). CDR1 SNHLY and CDR2 FYNNEI come from the germline V gene. The CDR3 spans 14 residues. Trimming stripped 6 bases from V and 0 bases from J, with 12 bases between. The CDR3 loop is CASRDDRISYEQYF. CDR3 in DNA: TGTGCCAGCAGGGACGACAGAATCTCCTACGAGCAGTACTTC. Based on the CDR3 plus reference TRBV2 and TRBJ2-7, the full variable domain is EPEVTQTPSHQVTQMGQEVILRCVPISNHLYFYWYRQILGQKVEFLVSFYNNEISEKSEIFDDQFSVERPDGSNFTLKIRSTKLEDSAMYFCASRDDRISYEQYFGPGTRLTVT.

This rearrangement joins TRBV5-1 to TRBJ2-5; no clear D gene. The germline gives CDR1 SGHRS, CDR2 YFSETQ. This CDR3 is built from 14 residues. The V and J ends lost 1 base and 1 base respectively, with 8 bases between them. DNA of the CDR3: TGCGCCAGCAGCTTGATGTCCTTCCAAGAGACCCAGTACTTC. This translates into CASSLMSFQETQYF.

The chain recombines TRBV2 with TRBJ1-5; a weak D match, TRBD1 (6 bases). Germline CDR1 is SNHLY and CDR2 is FYNNEI. The CDR3 covers 15 residues. The ends were cut back, 3 bases at V and 6 bases at J, with 15 bases in the middle. The CDR3 spells CASSDVQGLGQPQHF. CDR3 bases: TGTGCCAGCAGTGATGTACAGGGCTTGGGTCAGCCCCAGCATTTT.

V and J are TRBV7-9 and TRBJ2-5; 11 nucleotides align to TRBD2. V lost 3 bases to trimming and J lost 5 bases; unmatched junction nucleotides: 2. The CDR3 is made up of 14 amino acids. Germline V gene lookup returns CDR1 SEHNR and CDR2 FQNEAQ (reference sequence). CDR3 sequence reads: CASSFIAGGETQYF. The CDR3 DNA sequence: TGTGCCAGCAGCTTCATAGCGGGAGGGGAGACCCAGTACTTC.

The chain employs TRBV3-1 and TRBJ2-5, with 9 bases fitting TRBD2. Germline CDR1 is LGHDT and CDR2 is YNNKEL (reference sequence). V lost 3 bases, J lost 3 bases, and 8 bases stayed unmatched. The length of the CDR3 is 16 residues. The CDR3 bases are TGTGCCAGCAGCCACGGTGGGAGCGGGGGGAAAGAGACCCAGTACTTC. It specifies CASSHGGSGGKETQYF.

The chain links TRBV29-1 to TRBJ2-2; 9 bases agree with TRBD1. CDR3 size: 13 residues. V shed 3 bases and J 7 bases; nucleotides not matched to a gene: 3. Germline CDR1 reads SQVTM; CDR2 reads ANQGSEA. The CDR3 nucleotides read TGCAGCGTTGAGGGACAGGGAGGCGGGGAGCTGTTTTTT. Translated, it gives CSVEGQGGGELFF.

This sequence joins TRBV4-2 and TRBJ2-7, with 7 bases lining up with TRBD1. The J segment lost 3 bases and the V segment lost 0 bases, leaving 11 bases of the junction unmatched. The germline V gene encodes CDR1 LGHNA and CDR2 YNFKEQ. CDR3 length: 17 residues. This CDR3 is CASSQEPPGQGVYEQYF. The CDR3 bases are TGTGCCAGCAGCCAAGAACCACCAGGGCAGGGGGTCTACGAGCAGTACTTC.

The chain couples TRBV6-2 or TRBV6-3 to TRBJ1-6, with D possibly TRBD1 on 5 matching bases. Trimming took off 2 bases at V and 7 bases at J, with 12 bases between the two ends. Germline V gives CDR1 MNHEY, CDR2 SVGEGT. The CDR3 sequence is 15 residues long. The CDR3 region is CASSYPPRANSPLHF. The DNA of the CDR3 is TGTGCCAGCAGTTACCCGCCCAGGGCGAATTCACCCCTCCACTTT.

The V gene is TRBV12-3 or TRBV12-4, the J gene TRBJ1-5; possibly TRBD1 for D (6 bases). V was clipped by 3 bases and J by 5 bases, with 11 bases between them. The CDR3 is made up of 14 amino acids. The CDR3 here is CASSLSRGDQPQHF. The CDR3 DNA is TGTGCCAGCAGTTTGTCCAGGGGCGATCAGCCCCAGCATTTT.

This clonotype was detected once. The chain joins TRBV27 to TRBJ1-2; possible D gene TRBD1, 5 bases. This CDR3 region has 14 residues. The germline V and J ends were trimmed by 4 bases and 4 bases, with 13 bases remaining between them. CDR1 and CDR2 (germline): MNHEY, SMNVEV (reference sequence). CDR3 protein: CASSSEQASYGYTF. Written as DNA, the CDR3 is TGTGCCAGCAGTTCTGAACAGGCTTCCTATGGCTACACCTTC.